This T cell receptor beta chain was identified in a study of T-cell memory formation after mild COVID-19. Germline CDR1 is KGHSH and CDR2 is LQKENI. V shed 3 bases and J 5 bases; nucleotides not matched to a gene: 15. This CDR3 is 17 amino acids long. TCRdb re-derived calls from the 5' RACE reads in MiXCR, one entry per CDR3 protein. This sample has hundreds of thousands of distinct CDR3 sequences; 20% to 30% occur once, and the top ten carry roughly 14%. The receptor was isolated from an adult woman who had mild COVID-19 (a few samples of this study predate the infection). Cell type and time point are not known. The chain links TRBV18 to TRBJ2-7; 8 nucleotides align to TRBD1. The sequencing sample was made of PBMCs or a T cell subset sorted from them (not recorded which). This CDR3 reads CASSPLAYDRGGNEQYF. The CDR3 coding sequence is TGTGCCAGCTCACCGCTTGCCTACGACAGGGGAGGCAACGAGCAGTACTTC.